The present entry profiles one T cell receptor beta chain with its context. As to time point: baseline, week 1 (first vaccination visit). The treatment: pre-vaccination baseline after standard-of-care therapy. There are 14 residues in the CDR3. Trimming at V came to 7 bases and at J to 3 bases, leaving 9 bases not matched to a gene. Per the germline V gene, CDR1 is SQVTM and CDR2 is ANQGSEA. These data originate in a study of a mutant IDH1 vaccine in newly diagnosed glioma. Clones were read by immunoSEQ multiplex PCR, and TCRdb kept only the in-frame ones, dropping some. The sample lists about 88,000 clones, about four fifths occurring once.

This chain joins TRBV29-1 and TRBJ2-4; 7 bases fit TRBD2. This material consisted of PBMCs, taken from a glioma patient treated with radiotherapy, temozolomide or both. The origin of this receptor is a man in his forties or fifties with glioma. Some clones in this sample may be carry-over from other donors' samples. CDR3 nucleotide sequence: TGCAGCGCCAGTACCCGGGACTACAAAAACATTCAGTACTTC. Its protein product is CSASTRDYKNIQYF.